Listed below are T cell receptor beta chains from one sample, sequenced in a study of blood T cell repertoires in COVID-19. Repertoires were generated with immunoSEQ multiplex PCR, while TCRdb's copy carries only in-frame clones and drops some. The repertoire consists of around 200,000 clones, with approximately 90% occurring once and the leading ten covering 5.5% to 8%. The specimen was peripheral blood. These receptors all stem from a man aged 55 to 70 who had recovered from COVID-19. The CDR3 runs from the conserved cysteine through the conserved F or W. The D gene is left open where the match is weak. Only part of the rows carry a size: once, few, many, or a class if the clone is expanded.

CDR3aa | CDR3nt | abundance | v_gene | d_gene | j_gene
CASSKGAAGEVNEQFF | TGTGCCAGCAGCAAAGGGGCCGCGGGAGAGGTTAATGAGCAGTTCTTC | - | TRBV21-1 | - | TRBJ2-1
CASSYGTSGTREQFF | TGTGCCAGCAGTTACGGGACTAGCGGGACCCGGGAGCAGTTCTTC | - | TRBV6-5 | TRBD2 | TRBJ2-1
CATSRGTSGTSTDTQYF | TGTGCCACCAGCAGAGGGACTAGCGGGACTAGCACAGATACGCAGTATTTT | once | TRBV15 | TRBD2 | TRBJ2-3
CASTEGQGAPGSEKLFF | TGTGCCAGCACCGAGGGACAGGGGGCGCCCGGCAGTGAAAAACTGTTTTTT | - | TRBV3-1/TRBV3-2 | TRBD1 | TRBJ1-4
CASSLLTANQPQHF | TGTGCCAGCAGTTTGCTTACTGCGAATCAGCCCCAGCATTTT | - | TRBV6-2/TRBV6-3 | - | TRBJ1-5
CASSLVGTAEETQYF | TGCGCCAGCAGCTTGGTAGGGACTGCGGAAGAGACCCAGTACTTC | - | TRBV5-1 | - | TRBJ2-5
CSVVREGEKLFF | TGCAGCGTTGTAAGGGAGGGTGAAAAACTGTTTTTT | - | TRBV29-1 | - | TRBJ1-4
CAISESGGSYNEQFF | TGTGCCATCAGTGAGTCCGGGGGGTCCTACAATGAGCAGTTCTTC | - | TRBV10-3 | TRBD2 | TRBJ2-1
CASSFPPGRGSETEAFF | TGTGCCAGCAGCTTCCCTCCGGGCCGGGGTTCCGAAACTGAAGCTTTCTTT | few | TRBV7-9 | - | TRBJ1-1
CAWSPPTGGNEKLFF | TGTGCCTGGAGTCCCCCGACAGGGGGAAATGAAAAACTGTTTTTT | - | TRBV30 | TRBD1 | TRBJ1-4
CAWGQGDHYEQFF | TGTGCCTGGGGACAGGGCGACCACTACGAGCAGTTCTTC | once | TRBV30 | TRBD1 | TRBJ2-1
CASRNRALSYNSPLHF | TGTGCCAGCAGAAACAGGGCGCTCTCCTATAATTCACCCCTCCACTTT | few | TRBV27 | - | TRBJ1-6
CASSQAPGGGQETQYF | TGCGCCAGCAGCCAGGCCCCCGGGGGGGGACAAGAGACCCAGTACTTC | once | TRBV4-1 | TRBD2 | TRBJ2-5
CASSQRGQGAGEQFF | TGTGCCAGCAGCCAAAGGGGACAGGGGGCAGGTGAGCAGTTCTTC | - | TRBV3-1/TRBV3-2 | TRBD1 | TRBJ2-1
CASSPEGLVQETQYF | TGTGCCAGCAGCCCGGAGGGACTAGTGCAAGAGACCCAGTACTTC | - | TRBV7-7 | TRBD2 | TRBJ2-5
CASLAGGTDTQYF | TGTGCCAGTCTAGCGGGGGGCACAGATACGCAGTATTTT | - | TRBV19 | TRBD2 | TRBJ2-3
CASSEGTSGPFIGELFF | TGTGCCAGCAGTGAGGGGACTAGCGGCCCATTCATCGGGGAGCTGTTTTTT | - | TRBV6-1 | TRBD2 | TRBJ2-2
CASSPGTSGYEQYF | TGTGCCAGCTCTCCCGGGACTAGCGGTTACGAGCAGTACTTC | - | TRBV18 | TRBD2 | TRBJ2-7
CASSTGQATGNTIYF | TGTGCCAGCTCAACGGGACAGGCGACTGGAAACACCATATATTTT | - | TRBV18 | TRBD1 | TRBJ1-3
CASLPRTGRIVETQYF | TGTGCCAGCCTACCCCGGACAGGGAGAATTGTAGAGACCCAGTACTTC | - | TRBV2 | TRBD1 | TRBJ2-5
CASRSDSHTQYF | TGTGCCAGCAGATCGGACAGCCATACGCAGTATTTT | - | TRBV3-1/TRBV3-2 | - | TRBJ2-3
CASSRGVDYGYTF | TGTGCCAGCTCACGCGGGGTGGACTATGGCTACACCTTC | - | TRBV18 | - | TRBJ1-2
CASSDWARGDPCYGYTF | TGTGCCAGCAGTGACTGGGCCAGGGGCGACCCCTGCTATGGCTACACCTTC | - | TRBV6-4 | - | TRBJ1-2
CASRGTGSNYGYTF | TGCGCCAGCAGGGGGACAGGAAGCAACTATGGCTACACCTTC | - | TRBV10-2 | TRBD1 | TRBJ1-2
CASSPGTGGTEAFF | TGTGCCAGCAGTCCGGGGACAGGGGGAACTGAAGCTTTCTTT | - | TRBV27 | TRBD1 | TRBJ1-1
CASSVGASGTIYF | TGTGCCAGCAGCGTAGGGGCGAGCGGCACCATATATTTT | - | TRBV9 | - | TRBJ1-3
CASSRQGLAGSGEQYF | TGTGCCAGCAGTCGACAGGGACTAGCGGGGTCGGGCGAGCAGTACTTC | - | TRBV28 | TRBD2 | TRBJ2-7
CASSLGLAGSPGANVLTF | TGTGCCAGCAGCTTAGGGCTAGCGGGGAGCCCCGGGGCCAACGTCCTGACTTTC | - | TRBV7-2 | TRBD2 | TRBJ2-6
CATGGNSYEQYF | TGTGCCACCGGGGGCAACTCCTACGAGCAGTACTTC | - | TRBV24-1 | - | TRBJ2-7
CASSPREAETQYF | TGTGCCAGCTCACCACGAGAAGCAGAGACCCAGTACTTC | - | TRBV18 | - | TRBJ2-5
CASSHSGGRSEEQYF | TGTGCCAGCAGCCACTCGGGGGGGCGATCGGAAGAGCAGTACTTC | few | TRBV13 | TRBD2 | TRBJ2-7
CASSSGTPNQPQHF | TGCGCCAGCAGCTCCGGGACTCCTAATCAGCCCCAGCATTTT | - | TRBV5-1 | - | TRBJ1-5
CASSSGLAGGPSSYEQYF | TGCGCCAGCAGCTCCGGACTAGCGGGAGGACCTAGCTCCTACGAGCAGTACTTC | - | TRBV5-1 | TRBD2 | TRBJ2-7
CASRGQMTGTEAFF | TGTGCCAGCAGGGGACAGATGACAGGCACTGAAGCTTTCTTT | - | TRBV2 | TRBD1 | TRBJ1-1
CAISEPSLAEGGNEQFF | TGTGCCATCAGTGAGCCTTCGCTAGCGGAGGGGGGCAATGAGCAGTTCTTC | - | TRBV10-3 | - | TRBJ2-1
CASREAGGIQYF | TGTGCCAGCCGTGAGGCGGGGGGCATTCAGTACTTC | - | TRBV6-1 | TRBD2 | TRBJ2-4
CASSRGGVTEAFF | TGTGCCAGCAGCCGTGGGGGGGTCACTGAAGCTTTCTTT | - | TRBV2 | - | TRBJ1-1
CASSEPGTGGHQPQHF | TGTGCCAGCAGTGAACCGGGGACAGGGGGCCATCAGCCCCAGCATTTT | once | TRBV6-1 | TRBD1 | TRBJ1-5
CASSFRDSYEQFF | TGTGCCAGCAGCTTCCGGGACAGCTATGAGCAGTTCTTC | - | TRBV7-9 | TRBD1 | TRBJ2-1
CASSLSGGPHEQYF | TGTGCCAGCAGCTTATCGGGAGGGCCACACGAGCAGTACTTC | - | TRBV7-3 | TRBD2 | TRBJ2-7
CASSKSGLAGVTDTQYF | TGTGCCAGCAGCAAATCAGGACTAGCGGGAGTAACAGATACGCAGTATTTT | once | TRBV21-1 | - | TRBJ2-3
CASSQRRGGELFF | TGTGCCAGCAGCCAACGGCGGGGCGGGGAGCTGTTTTTT | - | TRBV3-1/TRBV3-2 | - | TRBJ2-2
CASSIRHEINQPQHF | TGTGCCAGTAGTATTAGACACGAGATTAATCAGCCCCAGCATTTT | - | TRBV19 | - | TRBJ1-5
CASSPTGTGGSPLHF | TGTGCCAGCAGCCCAACCGGGACAGGAGGTTCACCCCTCCACTTT | - | TRBV28 | TRBD1 | TRBJ1-6
CATGAEPSNQPQHF | TGTGCCACCGGGGCTGAACCTAGCAATCAGCCCCAGCATTTT | - | TRBV24-1 | - | TRBJ1-5
CASRGNSGEQETQYF | TGTGCCAGCCGAGGTAATAGCGGGGAACAAGAGACCCAGTACTTC | - | TRBV3-1/TRBV3-2 | TRBD2 | TRBJ2-5
CASSYREPYEQYF | TGTGCCAGCAGCTACCGGGAGCCCTACGAGCAGTACTTC | - | TRBV7-2 | - | TRBJ2-7
CASSLTSYTDTQYF | TGTGCCAGCAGCTTAACTAGCTACACAGATACGCAGTATTTT | - | TRBV7-3 | - | TRBJ2-3
CASSFPDWYQETQYF | TGTGCCAGCAGCTTCCCGGACTGGTACCAAGAGACCCAGTACTTC | - | TRBV5-8 | - | TRBJ2-5
CASSVVDNSYNEQFF | TGTGCCAGCAGCGTAGTAGATAACTCCTACAATGAGCAGTTCTTC | once | TRBV9 | - | TRBJ2-1
CASSAQTGNTEAFF | TGCGCCAGCAGCGCGCAGACGGGGAACACTGAAGCTTTCTTT | - | TRBV5-1 | - | TRBJ1-1